A selection of T cell receptor beta chains follows, all from one sample in a study of T-cell reconstitution after alpha-beta-depleted transplantation in children. TCRdb analysed the PCR reads with MiXCR anew, one entry per CDR3 protein. The sample consists of about 230,000 distinct CDR3 sequences, more than 10% of them appearing once. The material was PBMCs from the stem cell graft donor, obtained from the stem cell graft. The source is a human donor who donated a stem cell graft to a child with acute lymphoblastic leukemia. Both conserved end residues are trimmed from each CDR3.

J gene: TRBJ2-3
V gene: TRBV28
CDR3 protein: ASSLFLAGASTDTQY

J gene: TRBJ2-1
V gene: TRBV5-1
CDR3 protein: ASSNGASGNNEQF

J gene: TRBJ2-7
V gene: TRBV29-1
CDR3 protein: SVEGRAPDSSYEQY

J gene: TRBJ2-7
V gene: TRBV20-1
CDR3 protein: SARDGLAGGPSYEQY

J gene: TRBJ2-3
V gene: TRBV19
CDR3 protein: ASSSEAMFTDTQY

J gene: TRBJ2-3
V gene: TRBV10-3
CDR3 protein: AISGRGPLQY

J gene: TRBJ2-7
V gene: TRBV28
CDR3 protein: ASYGTSYEQY

J gene: TRBJ1-1
V gene: TRBV12-3/TRBV12-4
CDR3 protein: ASSLAVTEAF

J gene: TRBJ1-1
V gene: TRBV28
CDR3 protein: ASSHREEAF

J gene: TRBJ2-2
V gene: TRBV7-9
CDR3 protein: ASRGRTGELF

J gene: TRBJ1-2
V gene: TRBV20-1
CDR3 protein: SARVTGDANYGYT

J gene: TRBJ1-4
V gene: TRBV20-1
CDR3 protein: SATDNDNEKLF

J gene: TRBJ2-5
V gene: TRBV29-1
CDR3 protein: SGSDRGGETQY

J gene: TRBJ2-6
V gene: TRBV28
CDR3 protein: ASSLVRRGYPRGANVLT

J gene: TRBJ2-7
V gene: TRBV20-1
CDR3 protein: SARGFRTANYEQY

J gene: TRBJ1-5
V gene: TRBV10-3
CDR3 protein: ATGQGRYGNQPQH

J gene: TRBJ2-2
V gene: TRBV6-4
CDR3 protein: ASSGTSTGELF

J gene: TRBJ2-7
V gene: TRBV5-1
CDR3 protein: ASSSERVARYEQY

J gene: TRBJ1-5
V gene: TRBV7-2
CDR3 protein: ASSLDQSFNQPQH

J gene: TRBJ1-2
V gene: TRBV29-1
CDR3 protein: SVEESGGVYGYT

J gene: TRBJ2-3
V gene: TRBV7-2
CDR3 protein: ASSLSGGWADTQY

J gene: TRBJ1-1
V gene: TRBV30
CDR3 protein: AWSATFYSDFGTEAF

J gene: TRBJ2-4
V gene: TRBV6-1
CDR3 protein: ASSVGQGTSLAKNIQY

J gene: TRBJ2-1
V gene: TRBV7-2
CDR3 protein: ASSSRGGGSYNEQF

J gene: TRBJ2-7
V gene: TRBV10-3
CDR3 protein: AISDLSGGYEQY

J gene: TRBJ2-1
V gene: TRBV28
CDR3 protein: ASSSAREVSSSYNEQF

J gene: TRBJ1-5
V gene: TRBV6-5
CDR3 protein: ASSYGTGFQPQH

J gene: TRBJ2-7
V gene: TRBV5-1
CDR3 protein: ASSLGGVGNYEQY

J gene: TRBJ1-5
V gene: TRBV7-2
CDR3 protein: ASSVDRGLNQPQH

J gene: TRBJ2-7
V gene: TRBV20-1
CDR3 protein: SVPGQGSYEQY

J gene: TRBJ1-5
V gene: TRBV28
CDR3 protein: ASSEYQGNQPQH

J gene: TRBJ2-1
V gene: TRBV20-1
CDR3 protein: SAKVPGQLYNEQF

J gene: TRBJ2-6
V gene: TRBV5-6
CDR3 protein: ASSPPTAVSGANVLT

J gene: TRBJ2-3
V gene: TRBV6-5
CDR3 protein: ASSYLETSTDTQY

J gene: TRBJ1-2
V gene: TRBV28
CDR3 protein: ASSLPPPGEAGYT

J gene: TRBJ2-2
V gene: TRBV4-3
CDR3 protein: ASSQTLGELF

J gene: TRBJ2-3
V gene: TRBV5-1
CDR3 protein: ASSLVPKTGQRVGGTDTQY

J gene: TRBJ2-7
V gene: TRBV20-1
CDR3 protein: SARNTGLAEGEQY

J gene: TRBJ2-7
V gene: TRBV7-2
CDR3 protein: ASSLDGRRDGREQY

J gene: TRBJ2-1
V gene: TRBV19
CDR3 protein: ASSVPGLAYEQF

J gene: TRBJ2-7
V gene: TRBV5-1
CDR3 protein: ASGDRDRGSHEQY

J gene: TRBJ1-4
V gene: TRBV28
CDR3 protein: ASSLGTRLLF

J gene: TRBJ1-1
V gene: TRBV12-3/TRBV12-4
CDR3 protein: ASSYGTANTEAF

J gene: TRBJ1-2
V gene: TRBV5-1
CDR3 protein: ASGTGQNYGYT

J gene: TRBJ1-2
V gene: TRBV4-3
CDR3 protein: ASSQVLGFRDRGYGYT

J gene: TRBJ2-1
V gene: TRBV12-3/TRBV12-4
CDR3 protein: ASSAPPRDNEQF

J gene: TRBJ2-3
V gene: TRBV6-2/TRBV6-3
CDR3 protein: ASSPGQRPDTQY

J gene: TRBJ1-1
V gene: TRBV5-6
CDR3 protein: ASSLIGLRDLPGQGEAF

J gene: TRBJ2-5
V gene: TRBV5-1
CDR3 protein: ASSLDGGDGETQY

J gene: TRBJ1-4
V gene: TRBV7-9
CDR3 protein: ASSLGGQRSEKLF

J gene: TRBJ2-7
V gene: TRBV12-3/TRBV12-4
CDR3 protein: ASRETGTGVHEQY

J gene: TRBJ2-2
V gene: TRBV7-6
CDR3 protein: ASSLPSREVNTGELF

J gene: TRBJ1-2
V gene: TRBV12-3/TRBV12-4
CDR3 protein: ASTITRKNGYT

J gene: TRBJ2-3
V gene: TRBV5-6
CDR3 protein: ASSLTGSDTQY

J gene: TRBJ1-5
V gene: TRBV5-1
CDR3 protein: ASSQAEGGPQH

J gene: TRBJ2-2
V gene: TRBV5-1
CDR3 protein: ASSIRTDANTGELF

J gene: TRBJ2-3
V gene: TRBV7-9
CDR3 protein: ASSETSGSSTDTQY